The present T cell receptor beta chain was sequenced within a study of T cell responses to AZD1222 COVID-19 vaccine. To note about this clone: What it binds is not known.

Profiling relied on immunoSEQ multiplex PCR, and the TCRdb table lists in-frame clones only, not all of them. The sample holds about 96,000 clones, 89% seen once. The CDR3 is 14 residues long. Trimming stripped 1 base from V and 7 bases from J, with 14 bases between. The germline V gene encodes CDR1 SGHDT and CDR2 YYEEEE. Findings and limits, study-wide: Unmutated variant regions are reportedly targeted by nearly half of spike-specific TCRs.

The specimen was peripheral blood, collected on day 0 of AZD1222 vaccination. This chain uses TRBV5-6 with TRBJ1-1; unclear D gene. This sequence originates from an adult in good health. The CDR3 loop is CASSLRQAGGEAFF. The CDR3 nucleotides read TGTGCCAGCAGCTTGAGGCAGGCGGGAGGTGAAGCTTTCTTT. Drawing the rest from reference TRBV5-6 and TRBJ1-1, the complete variable domain is DAGVTQSPTHLIKTRGQQVTLRCSPKSGHDTVSWYQQALGQGPQFIFQYYEEEERQRGNFPDRFSGHQFPNYSSELNVNALLLGDSALYLCASSLRQAGGEAFFGQGTRLTVV.